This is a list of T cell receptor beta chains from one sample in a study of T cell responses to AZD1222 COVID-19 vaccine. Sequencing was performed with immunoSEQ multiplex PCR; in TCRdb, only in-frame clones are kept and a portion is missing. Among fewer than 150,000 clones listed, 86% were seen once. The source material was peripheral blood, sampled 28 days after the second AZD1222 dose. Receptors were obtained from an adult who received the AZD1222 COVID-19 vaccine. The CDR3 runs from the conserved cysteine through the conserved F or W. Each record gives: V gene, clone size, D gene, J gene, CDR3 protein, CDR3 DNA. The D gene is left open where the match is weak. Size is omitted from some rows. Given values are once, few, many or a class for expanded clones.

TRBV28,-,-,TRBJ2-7,CASSSSQGHEQYF,TGTGCCAGCAGTTCCTCTCAGGGCCACGAGCAGTACTTC
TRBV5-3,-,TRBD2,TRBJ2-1,CARSRRLAGGREQFF,TGTGCCAGAAGCCGCCGACTAGCGGGGGGGAGGGAGCAGTTCTTC
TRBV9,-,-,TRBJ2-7,CASSVHPGPSYEQYF,TGTGCCAGCAGCGTGCACCCGGGCCCCTCCTACGAGCAGTACTTC
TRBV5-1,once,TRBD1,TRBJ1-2,CASSGGQGVYGYTF,TGCGCCAGCAGCGGGGGACAGGGGGTCTATGGCTACACCTTC
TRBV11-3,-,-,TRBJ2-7,CASSTGHNYEQYF,TGTGCCAGCAGCACCGGACATAACTACGAGCAGTACTTC
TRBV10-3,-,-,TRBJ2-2,CATHGEINTGELFF,TGTGCCACCCACGGGGAGATCAACACCGGGGAGCTGTTTTTT
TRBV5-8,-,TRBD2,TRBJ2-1,CASSFDGGAFEQFF,TGTGCCAGCAGCTTTGACGGGGGGGCCTTTGAGCAGTTCTTC
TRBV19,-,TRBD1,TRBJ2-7,CASSIGGRGYEQYF,TGTGCCAGTAGTATCGGCGGCAGGGGGTACGAGCAGTACTTC
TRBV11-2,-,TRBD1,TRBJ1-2,CASRIQGDYGYTF,TGTGCCAGCAGGATTCAGGGGGACTATGGCTACACCTTC
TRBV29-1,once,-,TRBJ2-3,CSVEGTPRDTQYF,TGCAGCGTTGAAGGTACTCCCAGAGATACGCAGTATTTT
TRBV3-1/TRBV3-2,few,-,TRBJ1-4,CASSQGSPGTWAEKLFF,TGTGCCAGCAGTCAAGGGTCCCCCGGGACTTGGGCGGAAAAACTGTTTTTT
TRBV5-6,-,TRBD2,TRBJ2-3,CASRISGGGTDTQYF,TGTGCCAGCAGAATTAGCGGGGGAGGAACAGATACGCAGTATTTT
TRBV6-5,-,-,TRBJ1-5,CASSSTLGGLQPQHF,TGTGCCAGCAGCTCCACCTTGGGGGGGTTGCAGCCCCAGCATTTT
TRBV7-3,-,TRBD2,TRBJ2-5,CASSLRERGYQETQYF,TGTGCCAGCAGCTTACGAGAGCGGGGCTACCAAGAGACCCAGTACTTC
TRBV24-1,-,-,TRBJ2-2,CATSGSSTDYTGELFF,TGTGCCACCAGTGGATCTTCGACTGATTACACCGGGGAGCTGTTTTTT
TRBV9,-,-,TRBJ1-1,CASSQAGGGTEAFF,TGTGCCAGCAGCCAAGCGGGGGGAGGTACTGAAGCTTTCTTT
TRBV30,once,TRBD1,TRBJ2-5,CAWSLTGGQETQYF,TGTGCCTGGAGCCTTACAGGGGGCCAAGAGACCCAGTACTTC
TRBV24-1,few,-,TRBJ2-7,CAPIGREIEQYF,TGTGCACCGATAGGCAGGGAAATAGAGCAGTACTTC
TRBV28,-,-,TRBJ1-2,CASSFGAEVFYGYTF,TGTGCCAGCAGTTTCGGGGCAGAAGTGTTCTATGGCTACACCTTC
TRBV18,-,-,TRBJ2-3,CASSPNRDLSTDTQYF,TGTGCCAGCTCACCGAACCGGGACCTTAGCACAGATACGCAGTATTTT
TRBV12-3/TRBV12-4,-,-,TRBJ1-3,CASATGSGNTIYF,TGTGCCAGCGCAACAGGGTCCGGAAACACCATATATTTT
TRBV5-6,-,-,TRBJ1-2,CASSLGQPNYGYTF,TGTGCCAGCAGCTTGGGACAGCCCAACTATGGCTACACCTTC